What follows are 9 T cell receptor beta chains derived from one specimen sequenced in a study of identifying expanded T cells in peripheral blood. The protocol was immunoSEQ multiplex PCR, while the TCRdb copy is restricted to in-frame clones and leaves out a portion. The sample includes 100,000 or so clones, around 90% of them seen just once. Source material: blood. The receptors originated from a person aged 18 to 75 in good health.

The chain recombines TRBV6-5 with TRBJ2-5; D could derive from TRBD1 or TRBD2 (5 bases each). Looked up from germline, CDR1 is MNHEY and CDR2 is SVGAGI. The CDR3 totals 13 residues. V was pared by 5 bases and J by 4 bases, with 11 bases between. The CDR3 sequence is CASSRGPSETQYF. In DNA form, the CDR3 reads TGTGCCAGCAGTCGGGGCCCTTCAGAGACCCAGTACTTC.

The chain recombines TRBV19 with TRBJ1-6; D might be TRBD1 (6 bases). Trimming took off 7 bases at V and 7 bases at J, with 17 bases between the two ends. Germline CDR1 LNHDA, CDR2 SQIVND (reference sequence). The CDR3 sequence is 15 residues long. The CDR3 here is CASTWAGRGNSPLHF. The CDR3 DNA sequence: TGTGCCAGTACCTGGGCGGGAAGGGGGAATTCACCCCTCCACTTT.

The gene calls are TRBV9 and TRBJ1-3; D not certain. V lost 3 bases, J lost 0 bases, and 7 bases lay in between. The CDR3 loop spans 14 amino acids. From germline, CDR1 is SGDLS and CDR2 YYNGEE. As DNA, the CDR3 is TGTGCCAGCAGCGAGGCCCCCTCTGGAAACACCATATATTTT. Amino acids: CASSEAPSGNTIYF.

The genes are TRBV13 and TRBJ1-2, with D tentatively TRBD1 (6 bases). Germline assignment: CDR1 PRHDT and CDR2 FYEKMQ (reference sequence). The CDR3 length is 15 residues. V was clipped by 4 bases and J by 0 bases, with 12 bases between them. The CDR3 sequence is CASSSRDTTNYGYTF. In DNA form, the CDR3 reads TGTGCCAGCAGCTCCCGGGACACTACTAACTATGGCTACACCTTC.

This chain joins TRBV5-1 and TRBJ1-2; 11 bases align to TRBD1. The CDR3 contains 15 residues. The germline V gene encodes CDR1 SGHRS and CDR2 YFSETQ. J lost 6 bases, V lost 4 bases, and 8 bases had no gene match. CDR3 DNA: TGCGCCAGCAGCGCAGGACAGGGGGCACCGGATGGCTACACCTTC. Protein product: CASSAGQGAPDGYTF.

This rearrangement joins TRBV7-2 to TRBJ2-7, with a tentative D call TRBD2 (6 bases). Trimming left V 3 bases short and J 4 bases short, with 16 bases between. This CDR3 contains 15 residues. CDR1 SGHTA and CDR2 FQGNSA come from the germline V gene. CDR3 amino acids: CASSLSGGERYEQYF. The CDR3 bases are TGTGCCAGCAGCTTGTCCGGAGGGGAGCGGTACGAGCAGTACTTC.

The chain recombines TRBV18 with TRBJ1-1, with 12 bases identical to TRBD1. With 6 bases clipped from V and 3 bases from J, the junction kept 14 bases outside the gene matches. The germline CDR1 and CDR2 sequences are KGHSH and LQKENI. The CDR3 covers 18 residues. The CDR3 DNA sequence: TGTGCCAGCTCGCGCCGGGACAGGGGGCGTTTTTCGTACACTGAAGCTTTCTTT. Translated: CASSRRDRGRFSYTEAFF.

There are a few counts of this clone. The chain joins TRBV19 to TRBJ1-5; tentative D call: TRBD1 (6 bases). The germline CDR1 and CDR2 sequences are LNHDA and SQIVND (reference sequence). Trimming shortened V by 2 bases and J by 2 bases, and 7 bases separated the two germline ends. The CDR3 runs 14 residues. DNA of the CDR3: TGTGCCAGTAGTATACGGACAGGCAATCAGCCCCAGCATTTT. As protein: CASSIRTGNQPQHF. Full variable domain (missing parts from reference TRBV19 and TRBJ1-5): DGGITQSPKYLFRKEGQNVTLSCEQNLNHDAMYWYRQDPGQGLRLIYYSQIVNDFQKGDIAEGYSVSREKKESFPLTVTSAQKNPTAFYLCASSIRTGNQPQHFGDGTRLSIL.

The V and J genes are TRBV13 and TRBJ2-2; no clear D. V was clipped by 5 bases and J by 0 bases, with 13 bases between them. CDR3 length: 16 residues. The germline CDR1 and CDR2 sequences are PRHDT and FYEKMQ (reference sequence). CDR3 protein: CASSPRIGSNTGELFF. CDR3 nucleotides: TGTGCCAGCAGCCCGCGCATCGGGTCGAACACCGGGGAGCTGTTTTTT.